Listed below are T cell receptor beta chains from one sample, sequenced in a study of T cells in Graves' hyperthyroidism and ophthalmopathy. TCRdb reprocessed the multiplex PCR reads with MiXCR, giving one entry per CDR3 protein. The table shows roughly 500,000 distinct CDR3 sequences, with approximately 24% occurring only once. Material for sequencing was blood. The origin of the receptors is a woman aged 25 to 39 with Graves' ophthalmopathy. Each CDR3 is given with its conserved first and last residue. D genes are given only for firm matches. Size is stated for part of the rows, as once, few or many counts, or as a class when the clone is expanded.

d_call j_call cdr3_length clone_size v_call cdr3_nt cdr3_aa
TRBD1 TRBJ1-1 14 few TRBV6-1 TGTGCCAGCAGCACCGGGACAGCCTTAACTGAAGCTTTCTTT CASSTGTALTEAFF
- TRBJ1-2 13 many TRBV2 TGTGCCAGCAGTGGGGAAACAGGCTATGGCTACACCTTC CASSGETGYGYTF
TRBD1 TRBJ2-7 13 many TRBV6-1 TGTGCCACCGTCCGGACAGGGGGTTACGAGCAGTACTTC CATVRTGGYEQYF
TRBD2 TRBJ2-7 14 many TRBV6-2/TRBV6-3 TGTGCCAGCAGTTTCCGGGGGGTCTCCTACGAGCAGTACTTC CASSFRGVSYEQYF
TRBD1 TRBJ2-5 13 many TRBV6-5 TGTGCCAGCAGTACTAGGACAGGAGAGACCCAGTACTTC CASSTRTGETQYF
- TRBJ2-6 13 - TRBV12-5 TGTGCTAGTGGTTCAAGTGGGGCCAACGTCCTGACTTTC CASGSSGANVLTF
- TRBJ2-7 13 few TRBV20-1 TGCAGTGCTAGCTTCAGGCCTTACTACGAGCAGTACTTC CSASFRPYYEQYF
- TRBJ1-2 15 few TRBV12-3/TRBV12-4 TGTGCCAGCAGTCCCCACCCCCCATCTCTCTATGGCTACACCTTC CASSPHPPSLYGYTF
- TRBJ1-1 10 - TRBV29-1 TGCAGCGTTGAGACAGGTGAAGCTTTCTTT CSVETGEAFF
- TRBJ2-7 15 - TRBV7-8 TGTGCCAGCAGCTTACGACGGTTGACGAGTTACGAGCAGTACTTC CASSLRRLTSYEQYF
- TRBJ2-6 15 many TRBV12-3/TRBV12-4 TGTGCCAGCAGTTTAGTAGACACTGGGGCCAACGTCCTGACTTTC CASSLVDTGANVLTF
- TRBJ1-1 12 - TRBV20-1 TGCAGTGCGCCAGGGGTGGGCACTGAAGCTTTCTTT CSAPGVGTEAFF
- TRBJ1-1 15 many TRBV6-5 TGTGCCAGCAGTTACATGGACAGATCGGAGACTGAAGCTTTCTTT CASSYMDRSETEAFF
- TRBJ2-7 13 many TRBV10-3 TGTGCCATCAGTGAGTCCCTTTCCTACGAGCAGTACTTC CAISESLSYEQYF
TRBD2 TRBJ2-2 16 few TRBV28 TGTGCCAACAGTTTTAGACTAGCGGGGGGCACCGGGGAGCTGTTTTTT CANSFRLAGGTGELFF
TRBD1 TRBJ1-2 15 many TRBV7-9 TGTGCCAGCAGTCACCCCGACAGGGACGACTATGGCTACACCTTC CASSHPDRDDYGYTF
- TRBJ1-2 14 - TRBV6-2/TRBV6-3 TGTGCCAGCAGTTATGATGTGACGATCTATGGCTACACCTTC CASSYDVTIYGYTF
TRBD1 TRBJ1-2 14 - TRBV7-2 TGTGCCAGCAGCTCCAGGGGGATGGGCTATGGCTACACCTTC CASSSRGMGYGYTF
- TRBJ2-7 14 many TRBV12-3/TRBV12-4 TGTGCCAGCAGTTTGTCGAGGCCCGACCACGAGCAGTACTTC CASSLSRPDHEQYF
TRBD1 TRBJ1-1 16 many TRBV5-1 TGCGCCAGCCGAACGACCTACAGGGGGCCGAACACTGAAGCTTTCTTT CASRTTYRGPNTEAFF
TRBD2 TRBJ2-5 16 - TRBV5-1 TGCGCCAGCAGCCCCTTGACTAGCGGGAGGGAAGAGACCCAGTACTTC CASSPLTSGREETQYF
- TRBJ1-5 15 - TRBV9 TGTGCCAGCAGCTCCTTGGCAGGGGTCGGTCAGCCCCAGCATTTT CASSSLAGVGQPQHF
- TRBJ2-5 17 many TRBV6-2/TRBV6-3 TGTGCCAGCAGTTACCCCCTCGACCCCGAAAGACAAGAGACCCAGTACTTC CASSYPLDPERQETQYF
- TRBJ1-1 16 many TRBV4-1 TGCGCCAGCAGCCACCCCTTCCTCGGACAGAACACTGAAGCTTTCTTT CASSHPFLGQNTEAFF
TRBD1 TRBJ1-2 16 once TRBV6-1 TGTGCCAGCAGCGTTACATGGACAGGGGGCAGCTATGGCTACACCTTC CASSVTWTGGSYGYTF
- TRBJ1-2 15 few TRBV4-3 TGCGCCAGCAGCCAAGATGCGAAACCGACTTATGGCTACACCTTC CASSQDAKPTYGYTF
- TRBJ2-5 13 many TRBV20-1 TGCAGTGCCTATGGACAGTTCCAAGAGACCCAGTACTTC CSAYGQFQETQYF
TRBD1 TRBJ2-5 14 - TRBV7-9 TGTGCCAGCAGCCCTCGGGACAGGGTAGAGAGCCAGTACTTC CASSPRDRVESQYF
TRBD2 TRBJ2-7 15 - TRBV10-3 TGTGCCATCAGTCAGACTAGCGGGGGTACCGGCGAGCAGTACTTC CAISQTSGGTGEQYF
TRBD2 TRBJ2-7 15 few TRBV12-3/TRBV12-4 TGTGCCAGCAGTTGGACTAGCGGGAGGGCCGACGAGCAGTACTTC CASSWTSGRADEQYF
- TRBJ2-1 11 - TRBV24-1 TGTGCCACCAGTGATGACAATGAGCAGTTCTTC CATSDDNEQFF
TRBD1 TRBJ2-7 13 many TRBV7-2 TGTGCCAGCAGCGGACAGGGGATCTACGAGCAGTACTTC CASSGQGIYEQYF
- TRBJ2-1 14 - TRBV2 TGTGCCAGCTCCCGGGGACACTCCTACAATGAGCAGTTCTTC CASSRGHSYNEQFF
- TRBJ1-2 14 - TRBV19 TGTGCCAGTAGTATTGACGGCTCACGGTATGGCTACACCTTC CASSIDGSRYGYTF
- TRBJ2-5 14 - TRBV6-1 TGTGCCAGCAGTGAAGGAGCGATCCAAGAGACCCAGTACTTC CASSEGAIQETQYF
- TRBJ1-1 13 many TRBV7-3 TGTGCCAGCAGCTCAAATCTGGACACTGAAGCTTTCTTT CASSSNLDTEAFF
- TRBJ1-3 16 many TRBV6-1 TGTGCCAGCACTGAAGGGGGGGAAACCTCTGGAAACACCATATATTTT CASTEGGETSGNTIYF
- TRBJ2-7 14 - TRBV5-1 TGCGCCAGCAGCTTGGGCCAGGGGCTTAGCGAGCAGTACTTC CASSLGQGLSEQYF
- TRBJ1-5 13 - TRBV6-1 TGTGCCAGCAGAGGCGCTAGCAATCAGCCCCAGCATTTT CASRGASNQPQHF
TRBD1 TRBJ1-3 17 few TRBV5-6 TGTGCCAGCAGTCGTACAGGGGGCTTGGCCTCTGGAAACACCATATATTTT CASSRTGGLASGNTIYF
- TRBJ1-2 13 once TRBV7-2 TGTGCCAGCAGTTTATTCGCCGGAGGGGGCTACACCTTC CASSLFAGGGYTF
- TRBJ1-5 14 many TRBV25-1 TGTGCCAGCAGTGACAAAACAAGCAATCAGCCCCAGCATTTT CASSDKTSNQPQHF
- TRBJ1-2 12 many TRBV19 TGTGCCAGTAGTATTGACGGTTCTGGCTACACCTTC CASSIDGSGYTF
TRBD1 TRBJ2-2 16 few TRBV19 TGTGCCACCGACTCAGGACAGGCAGTGAACACCGGGGAGCTGTTTTTT CATDSGQAVNTGELFF
- TRBJ1-5 14 many TRBV12-3/TRBV12-4 TGTGCCAGCAGCCTAGCAGGGGACAATCAGCCCCAGCATTTT CASSLAGDNQPQHF
- TRBJ2-5 14 many TRBV6-1 TGTGCCAGCAGTGAAGTCCCCGAGAGAGAGACCCAGTACTTC CASSEVPERETQYF
- TRBJ1-3 15 many TRBV6-5 TGTGCCAGCACTAAGAACCTCGAGGGAGGAAACACCATATATTTT CASTKNLEGGNTIYF
TRBD2 TRBJ2-5 16 many TRBV24-1 TGTGCCACCAGTGAGAACGGGGGGGCGATGGGAGAGACCCAGTACTTC CATSENGGAMGETQYF
- TRBJ1-1 14 many TRBV6-1 TGTGCCAGCAGCCCCTGGACGGCGAACACTGAAGCTTTCTTT CASSPWTANTEAFF
TRBD2 TRBJ2-7 14 many TRBV5-5 TGTGCCAGCAGCTTGCCGGGGGGGCGCTACGAGCAGTACTTC CASSLPGGRYEQYF
- TRBJ2-5 16 - TRBV7-8 TGTGCCAGCAGCTTTGTTCGATCCGCGGAACAAGAGACCCAGTACTTC CASSFVRSAEQETQYF
- TRBJ1-5 15 - TRBV7-2 TGTGCCAGCAGCCCTGGGGACGGTAGCAATCAGCCCCAGCATTTT CASSPGDGSNQPQHF
- TRBJ1-1 14 many TRBV7-3 TGTGCCAGCAGCTTAAGCAGGGACGACACTGAAGCTTTCTTT CASSLSRDDTEAFF